These 16 T cell receptor beta chains came from one sample sequenced in a study of CD8 T cells in ankylosing spondylitis. Study conclusions and caveats: What appeared characteristic of ankylosing spondylitis blood was a TCR beta motif of eight highly homologous variants.

TCRdb itself ran the 5' RACE reads through MiXCR, one entry per CDR3 protein. The data show over 700,000 distinct CDR3 sequences, under 20% seen once. No antigen has been identified for these receptors. The material sequenced was blood, either unsorted or a sorted T cell fraction (not recorded which). The receptor set was obtained from a male donor with ankylosing spondylitis.

This clonotype was detected a few times. The CDR3 sequence: CASSPLAGASYNEQFF. Written as DNA, the CDR3 is TGTGCCAGCTCACCACTAGCGGGGGCCTCCTACAATGAGCAGTTCTTC. The chain recombines TRBV18 with TRBJ2-1; 9 bases are a match to TRBD2. Per the germline V gene, CDR1 is KGHSH and CDR2 is LQKENI. The CDR3 has 16 amino acids. The trim removed 1 base at V and 0 bases at J, leaving 1 base unmatched.

This clonotype was counted at least ten times. CDR3 amino acids: CSVEGPLETQYF. In DNA form, the CDR3 reads TGCAGCGTCGAGGGGCCCTTAGAGACCCAGTACTTC. The V and J genes are TRBV29-1 and TRBJ2-5; D is perhaps TRBD1 or TRBD2 (5 bases each). CDR1 SQVTM and CDR2 ANQGSEA come from the germline V gene. The length of the CDR3 is 12 residues. Trimming shortened V by 6 bases and J by 4 bases, and 12 bases separated the two germline ends.

A few counts support this clonotype. The genes are TRBV6-2 or TRBV6-3 and TRBJ2-1; no firm D call. Trimming removed 0 bases at V and 9 bases at J, with 12 bases between. Germline V gene lookup returns CDR1 MNHEY and CDR2 SVGEGT. There are 14 residues in the CDR3. The CDR3, as DNA: TGTGCCAGCAGTTACTCCCAGGTGGTCAGTGAGCAGTTCTTC. It codes for CASSYSQVVSEQFF.

This clonotype occurred a few times. This chain uses TRBV20-1 with TRBJ2-7; 13 bases are a match to TRBD2. The CDR3 spans 21 residues. Germline values: CDR1 DFQATT, CDR2 SNEGSKA (reference sequence). V shed 1 base and J 4 bases; nucleotides not matched to a gene: 22. The CDR3 loop is CSARAPPRVLAGGGLAYEQYF. CDR3 in DNA: TGCAGTGCTAGAGCCCCCCCCCGGGTACTAGCGGGAGGGGGTCTGGCTTACGAGCAGTACTTC.

This clonotype was counted a single time. The chain links TRBV7-8 to TRBJ2-5; D remains ambiguous. The CDR3 loop spans 14 amino acids. The V gene lost 2 bases and the J gene lost 2 bases, with 9 bases spanning the gap. CDR1 and CDR2 from the germline V gene are SGHVS and FQNEAQ. CDR3 protein: CASSLLSLQETQYF. As DNA, the CDR3 is TGTGCCAGCAGCTTATTGTCTTTACAAGAGACCCAGTACTTC.

This clonotype turned up a few times. The CDR3 here is CASSLPTSGHNEQFF. DNA for the CDR3: TGCGCCAGCAGCTTACCGACTAGCGGGCACAATGAGCAGTTCTTC. The chain combines TRBV5-1 with TRBJ2-1; TRBD2 aligns across 10 bases. Germline CDR1 and CDR2: SGHRS and YFSETQ. CDR3 length equals 15 residues. The V segment lost 2 bases and the J segment 5 bases; nucleotides outside the gene matches: 4.

This chain uses TRBV20-1 with TRBJ1-2; D not certain. The CDR3 extends over 15 amino acids. V was pared by 6 bases and J by 0 bases, with 17 bases between. Germline CDR1 DFQATT, CDR2 SNEGSKA (reference sequence). The CDR3 protein is CSAPRFGSPNYGYTF. CDR3 sequence (DNA): TGCAGTGCCCCCCGGTTCGGCAGCCCTAACTATGGCTACACCTTC.

This chain joins TRBV11-2 and TRBJ2-6; D remains ambiguous. This CDR3 spans 18 amino acids. Germline CDR1 reads SGHAT; CDR2 reads FQNNGV. Trimming took off 3 bases at V and 0 bases at J, with 15 bases between the two ends. The CDR3 DNA reads TGTGCCAGCAGCTTTAGAGGTCAGGCGTTCTCTGGGGCCAACGTCCTGACTTTC. As protein: CASSFRGQAFSGANVLTF. The full variable domain, in which reference TRBV11-2 and TRBJ2-6 provide the parts outside the CDR3, is EAGVAQSPRYKIIEKRQSVAFWCNPISGHATLYWYQQILGQGPKLLIQFQNNGVVDDSQLPKDRFSAERLKGVDSTLKIQPAKLEDSAVYLCASSFRGQAFSGANVLTFGAGSRLTVL.

This clonotype was detected only a few times. The chain uses TRBV7-9 and TRBJ2-1; D is unresolved. Germline V gives CDR1 SEHNR, CDR2 FQNEAQ (reference sequence). The CDR3 totals 16 residues. With 1 base removed from V and 4 bases from J, the gap between germline ends came to 14 bases. Written as DNA, the CDR3 is TGTGCCAGCAGCTTAGTATTCACAGTAGCTTACAATGAGCAGTTCTTC. Translating it yields CASSLVFTVAYNEQFF.

J is TRBJ2-3 and V is TRBV5-6, with D hard to call. The V end was cut by 4 bases, the J end by 2 bases, with 11 bases between. The CDR3 sequence is 14 residues long. Germline V gene sequence: CDR1 SGHDT, CDR2 YYEEEE. The DNA of the CDR3 is TGTGCCAGCAGCCCGCTAGAGAACACAGATACGCAGTATTTT. Amino acids: CASSPLENTDTQYF.

This clonotype was counted only a few times. This chain uses TRBV4-2 with TRBJ2-2; no reliable D call. CDR3 length: 15 amino acids. Germline V gene sequence: CDR1 LGHNA, CDR2 YNFKEQ. V was pared by 0 bases and J by 5 bases, with 10 bases between. The DNA for the CDR3 is TGTGCCAGCAGCCAAGAAAGGTCGCCAACCGGGGAGCTGTTTTTT. Translated: CASSQERSPTGELFF.

The chain couples TRBV30 to TRBJ2-1, with TRBD2 matching 11 bases. Germline V CDR1 and CDR2: GTSNPN, SVGIG (reference sequence). J gave up 7 bases and V 0 bases, and 2 bases lay outside the gene matches. The CDR3 loop spans 14 amino acids. The CDR3 spells CAWSVVAGGNEQFF. As DNA, the CDR3 is TGTGCCTGGAGTGTAGTAGCGGGAGGGAATGAGCAGTTCTTC. Full variable domain (rest looked up from reference TRBV30 and TRBJ2-1): SQTIHQWPATLVQPVGSPLSLECTVEGTSNPNLYWYRQAAGRGLQLLFYSVGIGQISSEVPQNLSASRPQDRQFILSSKKLLLSDSGFYLCAWSVVAGGNEQFFGPGTRLTVL.

This clonotype turned up a few times. The J gene is TRBJ2-6, the V gene TRBV29-1, with 11 bases that match TRBD1. The ends lost 4 bases at V and 0 bases at J; junction bases unmatched: 5. The germline CDR1 and CDR2 sequences are SQVTM and ANQGSEA. This CDR3 region has 17 residues. DNA of the CDR3: TGCAGCGTTGTAGGGACAGGGGGTGGCTCTGGGGCCAACGTCCTGACTTTC. This encodes CSVVGTGGGSGANVLTF.

This rearrangement joins TRBV11-2 to TRBJ2-5; the D gene is possibly TRBD1 (5 bases). The CDR3 is made up of 13 amino acids. Germline CDR1 reads SGHAT; CDR2 reads FQNNGV. V gave up 2 bases and J gave up 4 bases, with 8 bases separating them. The CDR3 here is CASSLSQGETQYF. In nucleotides, the CDR3 is TGTGCCAGCAGCTTAAGCCAGGGAGAGACCCAGTACTTC.

The chain combines TRBV15 with TRBJ2-3; 7 bases match TRBD2. CDR3 length: 15 residues. Per germline, CDR1 LNHNV and CDR2 YYDKDF (reference sequence). V lost 4 bases and J lost 3; bases outside the gene matches: 7. CDR3 loop: CATSISGMGTDTQYF. CDR3 DNA: TGTGCCACCAGCATAAGCGGGATGGGGACAGATACGCAGTATTTT.

The rearrangement uses TRBV29-1 and TRBJ2-5; D is possibly TRBD2 (7 bases). There are 12 residues in the CDR3. CDR1 and CDR2 from the germline V gene are SQVTM and ANQGSEA. V lost 4 bases, J lost 4 bases, and 10 bases lay in between. Written as DNA, the CDR3 is TGCAGCGTTGGGCGGGGGCGAGAGACCCAGTACTTC. This gives the protein CSVGRGRETQYF.